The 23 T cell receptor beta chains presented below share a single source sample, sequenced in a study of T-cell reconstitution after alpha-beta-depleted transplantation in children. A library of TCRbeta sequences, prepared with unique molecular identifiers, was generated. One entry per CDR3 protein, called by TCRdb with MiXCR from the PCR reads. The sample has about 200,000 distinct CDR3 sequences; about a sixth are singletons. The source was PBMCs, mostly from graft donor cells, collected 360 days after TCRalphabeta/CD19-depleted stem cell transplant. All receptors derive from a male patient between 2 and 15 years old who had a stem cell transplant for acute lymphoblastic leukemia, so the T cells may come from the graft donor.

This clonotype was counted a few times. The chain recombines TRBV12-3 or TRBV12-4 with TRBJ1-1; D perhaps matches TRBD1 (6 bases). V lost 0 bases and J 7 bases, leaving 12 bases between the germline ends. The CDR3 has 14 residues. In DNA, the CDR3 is TGTGCCAGCAGTTTAGCAAACAGGGACGTTGAAGCTTTCTTT. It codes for CASSLANRDVEAFF.

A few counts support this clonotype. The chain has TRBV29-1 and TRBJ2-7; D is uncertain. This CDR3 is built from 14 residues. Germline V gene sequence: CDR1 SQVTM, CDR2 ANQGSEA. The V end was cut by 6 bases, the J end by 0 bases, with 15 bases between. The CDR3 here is CSVDGWPNSYEQYF. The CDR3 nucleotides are TGCAGCGTGGACGGGTGGCCCAACTCCTACGAGCAGTACTTC.

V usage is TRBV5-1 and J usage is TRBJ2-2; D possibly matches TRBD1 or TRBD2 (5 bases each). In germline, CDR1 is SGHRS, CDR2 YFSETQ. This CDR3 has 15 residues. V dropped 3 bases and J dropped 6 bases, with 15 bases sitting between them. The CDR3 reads CASSSATGLAGELFF. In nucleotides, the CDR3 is TGCGCCAGCAGCTCGGCCACGGGGCTCGCCGGGGAGCTGTTTTTT. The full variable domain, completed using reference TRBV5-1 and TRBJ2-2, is KAGVTQTPRYLIKTRGQQVTLSCSPISGHRSVSWYQQTPGQGLQFLFEYFSETQRNKGNFPGRFSGRQFSNSRSEMNVSTLELGDSALYLCASSSATGLAGELFFGEGSRLTVL.

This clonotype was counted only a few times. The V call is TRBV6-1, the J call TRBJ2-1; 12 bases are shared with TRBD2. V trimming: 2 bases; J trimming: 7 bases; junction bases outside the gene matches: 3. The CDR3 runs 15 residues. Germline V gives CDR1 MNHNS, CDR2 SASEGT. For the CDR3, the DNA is TGTGCCAGCAGTGAACTAGCGGGGGGGAAGAATGAGCAGTTCTTC. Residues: CASSELAGGKNEQFF.

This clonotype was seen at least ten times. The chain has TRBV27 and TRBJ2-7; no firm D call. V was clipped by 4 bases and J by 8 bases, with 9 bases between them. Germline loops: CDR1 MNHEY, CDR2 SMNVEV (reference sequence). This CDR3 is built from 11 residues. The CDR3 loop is CASSSTGQQYF. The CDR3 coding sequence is TGTGCCAGCAGTTCAACCGGACAGCAGTACTTC.

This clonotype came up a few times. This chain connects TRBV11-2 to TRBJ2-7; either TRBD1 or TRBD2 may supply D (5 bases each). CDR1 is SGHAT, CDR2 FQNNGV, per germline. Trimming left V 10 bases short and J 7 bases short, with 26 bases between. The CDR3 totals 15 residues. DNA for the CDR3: TGTGCCACCAAGGACCTGGGACGGACGGCCTCGGAGCAGTACTTC. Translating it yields CATKDLGRTASEQYF.

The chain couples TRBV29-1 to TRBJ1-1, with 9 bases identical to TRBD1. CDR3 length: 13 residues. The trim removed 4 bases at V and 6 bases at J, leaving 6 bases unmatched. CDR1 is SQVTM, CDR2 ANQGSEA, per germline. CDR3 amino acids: CSVGGQGGAEAFF. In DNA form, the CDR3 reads TGCAGCGTTGGGGGACAGGGAGGCGCTGAAGCTTTCTTT. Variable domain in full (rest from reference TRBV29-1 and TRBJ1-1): SAVISQKPSRDICQRGTSLTIQCQVDSQVTMMFWYRQQPGQSLTLIATANQGSEATYESGFVIDKFPISRPNLTFSTLTVSNMSPEDSSIYLCSVGGQGGAEAFFGQGTRLTVV.

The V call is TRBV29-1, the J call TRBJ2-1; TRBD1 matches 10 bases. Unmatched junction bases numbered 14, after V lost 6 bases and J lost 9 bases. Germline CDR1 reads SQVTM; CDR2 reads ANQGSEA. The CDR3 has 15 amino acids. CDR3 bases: TGCAGCGTCGTCCCAGGGACAGGGGTCGGGGGTGAGCAGTTCTTC. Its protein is CSVVPGTGVGGEQFF.

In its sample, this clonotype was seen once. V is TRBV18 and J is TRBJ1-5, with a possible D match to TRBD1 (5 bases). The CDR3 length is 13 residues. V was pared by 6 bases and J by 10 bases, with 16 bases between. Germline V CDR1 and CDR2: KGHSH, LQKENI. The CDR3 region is CASSPSGASPQHF. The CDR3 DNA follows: TGTGCCAGCTCGCCATCTGGGGCCAGCCCCCAGCATTTT.

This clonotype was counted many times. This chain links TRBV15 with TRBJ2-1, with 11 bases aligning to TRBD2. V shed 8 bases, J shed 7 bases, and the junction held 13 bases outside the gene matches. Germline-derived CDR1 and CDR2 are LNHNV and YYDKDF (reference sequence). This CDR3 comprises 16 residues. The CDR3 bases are TGTGCCACCGCGTCCCCCGGGTCTAGCGGGGGGAATGAGCAGTTCTTC. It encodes CATASPGSSGGNEQFF.

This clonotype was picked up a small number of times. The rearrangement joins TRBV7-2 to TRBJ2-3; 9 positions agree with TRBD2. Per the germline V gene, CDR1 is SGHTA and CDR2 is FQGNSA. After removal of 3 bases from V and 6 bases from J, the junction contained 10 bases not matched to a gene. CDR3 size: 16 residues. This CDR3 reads CASSFTSGLARDTQYF. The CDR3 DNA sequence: TGTGCCAGCAGCTTTACCTCGGGACTAGCTCGCGATACGCAGTATTTT. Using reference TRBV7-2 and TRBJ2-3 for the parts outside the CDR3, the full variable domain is GAGVSQSPSNKVTEKGKDVELRCDPISGHTALYWYRQSLGQGLEFLIYFQGNSAPDKSGLPSDRFSAERTGGSVSTLTIQRTQQEDSAVYLCASSFTSGLARDTQYFGPGTRLTVL.

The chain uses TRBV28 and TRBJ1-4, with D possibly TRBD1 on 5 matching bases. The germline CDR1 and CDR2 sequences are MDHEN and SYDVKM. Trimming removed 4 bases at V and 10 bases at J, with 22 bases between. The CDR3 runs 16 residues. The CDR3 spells CASSSWQGTPEVKLFF. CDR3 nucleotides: TGTGCCAGCAGTTCGTGGCAGGGCACCCCAGAAGTAAAACTGTTTTTT.

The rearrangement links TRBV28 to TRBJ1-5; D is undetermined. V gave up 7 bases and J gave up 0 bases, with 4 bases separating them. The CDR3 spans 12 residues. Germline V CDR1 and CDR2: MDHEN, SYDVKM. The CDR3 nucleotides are TGTGCCAGCACCGGTAGCAATCAGCCCCAGCATTTT. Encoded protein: CASTGSNQPQHF.

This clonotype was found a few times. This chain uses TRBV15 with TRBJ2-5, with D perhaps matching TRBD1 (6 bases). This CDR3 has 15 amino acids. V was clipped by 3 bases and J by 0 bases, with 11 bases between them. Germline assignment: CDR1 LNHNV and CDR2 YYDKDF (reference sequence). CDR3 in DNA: TGTGCCACCAGCAGTCAGGGGCCGAACCAAGAGACCCAGTACTTC. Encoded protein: CATSSQGPNQETQYF. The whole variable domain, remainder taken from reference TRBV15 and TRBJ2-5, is DAMVIQNPRYQVTQFGKPVTLSCSQTLNHNVMYWYQQKSSQAPKLLFHYYDKDFNNEADTPDNFQSRRPNTSFCFLDIRSPGLGDTAMYLCATSSQGPNQETQYFGPGTRLLVL.

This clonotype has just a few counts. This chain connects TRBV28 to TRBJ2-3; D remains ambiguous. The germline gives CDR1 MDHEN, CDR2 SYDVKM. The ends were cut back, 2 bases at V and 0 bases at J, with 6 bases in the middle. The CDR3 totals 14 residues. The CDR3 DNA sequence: TGTGCCAGCAGTTTAATCACCAGCACAGATACGCAGTATTTT. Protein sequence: CASSLITSTDTQYF.

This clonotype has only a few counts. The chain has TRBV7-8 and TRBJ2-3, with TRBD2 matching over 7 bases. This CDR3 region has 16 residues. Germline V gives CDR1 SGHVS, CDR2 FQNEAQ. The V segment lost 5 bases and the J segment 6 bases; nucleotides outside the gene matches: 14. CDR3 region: CASSPLAGLPSDTQYF. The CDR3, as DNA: TGTGCCAGCAGCCCTTTGGCGGGACTACCATCCGATACGCAGTATTTT.

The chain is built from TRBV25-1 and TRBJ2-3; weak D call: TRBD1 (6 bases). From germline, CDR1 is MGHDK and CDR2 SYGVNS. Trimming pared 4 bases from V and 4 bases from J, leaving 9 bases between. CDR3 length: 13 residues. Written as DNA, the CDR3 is TGTGCCAGCAGTGCAACAGGGTCAGATACGCAGTATTTT. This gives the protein CASSATGSDTQYF.

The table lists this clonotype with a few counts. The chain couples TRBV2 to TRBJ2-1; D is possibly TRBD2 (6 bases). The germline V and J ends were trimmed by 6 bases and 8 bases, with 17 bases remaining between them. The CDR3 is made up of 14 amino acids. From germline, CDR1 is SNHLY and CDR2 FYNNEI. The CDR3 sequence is CASRGTWTVDEQFF. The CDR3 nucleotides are TGTGCCAGCAGGGGGACTTGGACCGTCGATGAGCAGTTCTTC.

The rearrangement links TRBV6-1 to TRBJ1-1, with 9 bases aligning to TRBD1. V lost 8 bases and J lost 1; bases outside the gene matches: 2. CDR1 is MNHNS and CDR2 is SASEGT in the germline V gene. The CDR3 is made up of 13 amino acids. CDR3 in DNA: TGTGCCAGCCAGGGACAGGGGAACACTGAAGCTTTCTTT. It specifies CASQGQGNTEAFF.

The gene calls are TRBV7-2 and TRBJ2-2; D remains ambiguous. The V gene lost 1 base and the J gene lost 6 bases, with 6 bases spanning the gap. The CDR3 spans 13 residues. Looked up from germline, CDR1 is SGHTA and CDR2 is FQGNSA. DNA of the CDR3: TGTGCCAGCAGCTTAGAGGGTCCCGGGGAGCTGTTTTTT. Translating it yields CASSLEGPGELFF.

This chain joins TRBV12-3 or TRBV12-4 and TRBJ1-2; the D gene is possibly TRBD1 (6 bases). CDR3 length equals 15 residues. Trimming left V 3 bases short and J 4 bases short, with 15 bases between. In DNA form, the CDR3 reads TGTGCCAGCAGTTTGCAGGGGACGAACGTCTATGGCTACACCTTC. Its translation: CASSLQGTNVYGYTF.

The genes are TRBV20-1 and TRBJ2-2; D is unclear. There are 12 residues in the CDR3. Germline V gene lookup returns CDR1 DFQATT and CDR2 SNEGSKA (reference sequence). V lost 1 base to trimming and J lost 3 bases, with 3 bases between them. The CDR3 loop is CSARVDTGELFF. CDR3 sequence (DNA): TGCAGTGCTAGAGTGGACACCGGGGAGCTGTTTTTT.

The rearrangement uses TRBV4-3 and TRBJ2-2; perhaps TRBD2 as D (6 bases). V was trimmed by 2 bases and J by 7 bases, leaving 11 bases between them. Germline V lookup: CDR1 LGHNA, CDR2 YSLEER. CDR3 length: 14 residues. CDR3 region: CASSQIGGYGELFF. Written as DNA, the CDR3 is TGCGCCAGCAGCCAAATAGGAGGGTACGGGGAGCTGTTTTTT.